This T cell receptor (beta chain) was identified in a study of T cells after yellow fever vaccination. This clonotype has just a few counts. Its antigen is undetermined. Overall study results and limits: From the bulk population, abundant clonotypes could contaminate and appear within FACS-sorted repertoires.

Germline lookup yields CDR1 ENHRY and CDR2 SYGVKD. V was cut by 3 bases and J by 2 bases, with 11 bases left in between. CDR3 length equals 14 residues. TCRdb used MiXCR to reprocess the 5' RACE reads, holding one entry per CDR3 protein. The sample comprises hundreds of thousands of distinct CDR3 sequences, roughly 8.6% of which are singletons, and 17% rests with the top ten. The clonotype originates from a man in his late teens or twenties who received the YFV17D yellow fever vaccine. The chain couples TRBV10-3 to TRBJ2-7, with D unclear. Material: PBMCs, obtained about 49 days after the first yellow fever vaccination. CDR3 DNA: TGTGCCATCAGTGAAGGGCAGGCACCCTACGAGCAGTACTTC. Translating gives CAISEGQAPYEQYF.